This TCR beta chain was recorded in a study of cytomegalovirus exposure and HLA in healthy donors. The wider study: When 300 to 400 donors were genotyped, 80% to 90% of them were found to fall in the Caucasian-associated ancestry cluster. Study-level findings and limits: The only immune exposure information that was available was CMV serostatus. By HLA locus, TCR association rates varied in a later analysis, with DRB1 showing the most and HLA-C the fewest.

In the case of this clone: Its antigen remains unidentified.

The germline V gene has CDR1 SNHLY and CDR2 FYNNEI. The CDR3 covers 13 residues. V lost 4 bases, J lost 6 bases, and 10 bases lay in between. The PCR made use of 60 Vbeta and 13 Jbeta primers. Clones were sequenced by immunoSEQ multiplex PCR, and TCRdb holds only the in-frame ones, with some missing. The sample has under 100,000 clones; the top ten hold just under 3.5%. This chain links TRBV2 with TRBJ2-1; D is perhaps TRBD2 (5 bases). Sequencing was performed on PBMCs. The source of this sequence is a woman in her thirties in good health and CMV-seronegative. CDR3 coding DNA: TGTGCCAGCAGTGTGGACTTACCCAATGAGCAGTTCTTC. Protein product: CASSVDLPNEQFF.